The 31 T cell receptor beta chains below were found in one sample sequenced in a study of T cell repertoires in cytomegalovirus infection. No antigen has been assigned to these receptors. TCRdb recomputed calls from the reads with MiXCR, one row per CDR3 protein. The data show roughly 500,000 distinct CDR3 sequences, about 44% seen once. The specimen was cultured PBMCs, collected from culture after CMV antigen stimulation. The receptors come from a human donor in good health (CMV status not recorded). Some clones in this sample may be carry-over from other donors' samples.

This sequence joins TRBV12-3 or TRBV12-4 and TRBJ2-3, with TRBD2 matching over 12 bases. The junction had 6 bases not matched to a gene; V was cut back by 2 bases and J by 6 bases. The CDR3 covers 16 residues. The CDR3: CASSLLTSGSFDTQYF. CDR3 bases: TGTGCCAGCAGTTTACTGACTAGCGGGAGTTTCGATACGCAGTATTTT.

This clonotype was counted a few times. The rearrangement joins TRBV6-1 to TRBJ1-5, with D tentatively TRBD1 (6 bases). Germline lookup yields CDR1 MNHNS and CDR2 SASEGT. This CDR3 is 13 amino acids long. V was shortened by 7 bases and J by 4 bases, with 11 bases between the two germline ends. CDR3 loop: CASTGAGNQPQHF. DNA for the CDR3: TGTGCCAGCACGGGGGCGGGTAATCAGCCCCAGCATTTT.

This clonotype was detected many times. Here the CDR3 DNA reads TGTGCCAGCAGCTTAGGGACCCAAGTACACCAGCCCCAGCATTTT. Encoded protein: CASSLGTQVHQPQHF. The chain links TRBV7-2 to TRBJ1-5; no clear D gene. The length of the CDR3 is 15 residues. Germline loops: CDR1 SGHTA, CDR2 FQGNSA. V gave up 1 base and J gave up 7 bases, with 14 bases separating them.

The chain employs TRBV6-1 and TRBJ2-1, with TRBD1 matching 10 bases. J was trimmed by 5 bases and V by 6 bases; bases with no gene match: 10. Germline V gene sequence: CDR1 MNHNS, CDR2 SASEGT. The CDR3 has 16 residues. The CDR3 is CASSRTRTGGHNEQFF. CDR3 in DNA: TGTGCCAGCAGCCGGACAAGGACAGGGGGGCACAATGAGCAGTTCTTC.

The sample holds a few counts of this clonotype. The chain combines TRBV5-4 with TRBJ2-7; the D gene could be TRBD1 or TRBD2 (5 bases each). The CDR3 extends over 18 amino acids. The V end lost 0 bases, the J end lost 5 bases, and 24 bases lay between the germline ends. Per the germline V gene, CDR1 is SGHNT and CDR2 is YYREEE (reference sequence). The CDR3 DNA reads TGTGCCAGCAGCTTGGGGTGGGCGGGCGTGGGTCCCAGGGACGAGCAGTACTTC. The encoded protein is CASSLGWAGVGPRDEQYF.

This chain links TRBV4-1 with TRBJ1-1, with D perhaps TRBD1 (5 bases). Trimming left V 6 bases short and J 1 base short, with 12 bases between. The CDR3 has 14 residues. Germline V gene lookup returns CDR1 MGHRA and CDR2 YSYEKL. CDR3 DNA sequence: TGCGCCAGCAGATCCGGGACGGGGAACACTGAAGCTTTCTTT. Translated, it gives CASRSGTGNTEAFF.

Of note for this clonotype: Since the CDR3 does not end with the conserved phenylalanine or tryptophan, this likely comes from a read error. This rearrangement joins TRBV7-6 to TRBJ1-1; weak D call: TRBD1 (5 bases). V lost 4 bases to trimming and J lost 4 bases, with 16 bases between them. CDR3 length: 15 amino acids. The germline gives CDR1 SGHVS, CDR2 FNYEAQ. CDR3 loop: CASSSPTGGFTEAFS. CDR3 sequence (DNA): TGTGCCAGCAGCTCCCCAACCGGGGGGTTCACTGAAGCTTTCTCT.

This clonotype was observed many times. The V call is TRBV7-2, the J call TRBJ2-5; 7 bases are shared with TRBD2. Germline V gene sequence: CDR1 SGHTA, CDR2 FQGNSA. CDR3 size: 16 residues. The V segment lost 1 base and the J segment 5 bases; nucleotides outside the gene matches: 10. The CDR3 region has the DNA TGTGCCAGCAGCTTAGGACTCGCGGGAGTGGCGGAGACCCAGTACTTC. It specifies CASSLGLAGVAETQYF.

The rearrangement links TRBV5-1 to TRBJ2-5; 9 bases are shared with TRBD2. The germline V gene encodes CDR1 SGHRS and CDR2 YFSETQ. This CDR3 is 16 amino acids long. V lost 2 bases to trimming and J lost 1 base; unmatched junction nucleotides: 6. The CDR3: CASSFAGGNLQETQYF. The CDR3 coding sequence is TGCGCCAGCAGCTTCGCGGGAGGGAACCTCCAAGAGACCCAGTACTTC.

This sequence joins TRBV29-1 and TRBJ2-5; 7 bases agree with TRBD2. Germline V gene lookup returns CDR1 SQVTM and CDR2 ANQGSEA. Losses at the gene ends were 7 bases for V and 4 bases for J; bases not matched to a gene: 6. The CDR3 extends over 12 amino acids. The chain's CDR3 is CSAQGLPETQYF. CDR3 bases: TGCAGCGCCCAGGGACTACCAGAGACCCAGTACTTC.

There are a few counts of this clonotype. Written as DNA, the CDR3 is TGTGCCATCAAAGGCACCTTGAACACTGAAGCTTTCTTT. Its protein product is CAIKGTLNTEAFF. The chain employs TRBV10-3 and TRBJ1-1, with D unresolved. V was clipped by 7 bases and J by 0 bases, with 9 bases between them. CDR1 ENHRY and CDR2 SYGVKD come from the germline V gene. CDR3 length: 13 amino acids.

The chain combines TRBV11-2 with TRBJ2-3; no clear D. Germline CDR1 and CDR2: SGHAT and FQNNGV. This CDR3 is 13 amino acids long. V was pared by 0 bases and J by 4 bases, with 5 bases between. CDR3 loop: CASSLDPSDTQYF. Written as DNA, the CDR3 is TGTGCCAGCAGCTTAGATCCCTCAGATACGCAGTATTTT.

The chain is built from TRBV7-2 and TRBJ1-5; TRBD1 might be the D (6 bases). The CDR3 is 13 residues long. Trimming took off 4 bases at V and 4 bases at J, with 8 bases between the two ends. Looked up from germline, CDR1 is SGHTA and CDR2 is FQGNSA. In DNA, the CDR3 is TGTGCCAGCAGCTACACAGGGAATCAGCCCCAGCATTTT. Translating it yields CASSYTGNQPQHF.

The CDR3 is CASGSPTGELFF. In DNA form, the CDR3 reads TGTGCTAGTGGTTCCCCCACCGGGGAGCTGTTTTTT. The chain links TRBV12-5 to TRBJ2-2; no definite D call. Germline V gene lookup returns CDR1 LGHNT and CDR2 FRNRAP. The CDR3 is 12 residues long. Between the trimmed V and J ends, which lost 4 bases and 4 bases, there was a span of 4 bases.

This clonotype was seen once. The chain carries TRBV28 and TRBJ2-7; D is possibly TRBD1 (6 bases). Per germline, CDR1 MDHEN and CDR2 SYDVKM. V lost 1 base and J lost 4, with 23 bases in between. The CDR3 totals 18 residues. The CDR3: CASSLSDRDIIPRYEQYF. The CDR3 bases are TGTGCCAGCAGTTTATCCGACCGGGACATTATACCACGGTACGAGCAGTACTTC.

The chain links TRBV24-1 to TRBJ2-1; tentatively, D is TRBD1 (6 bases). Trimming cost V 10 bases and J 4 bases, with 7 bases left between them. This CDR3 spans 11 amino acids. The V gene's germline CDR1 is KGHDR and CDR2 SFDVKD. The chain's CDR3 is CATQGYNEQFF. CDR3 sequence (DNA): TGTGCCACTCAGGGGTACAATGAGCAGTTCTTC.

The chain couples TRBV20-1 to TRBJ1-3; TRBD1 matches at 9 bases. CDR3 length: 14 amino acids. Trimming removed 3 bases from V and 7 bases from J; junction bases left unmatched: 7. The V gene's germline CDR1 is DFQATT and CDR2 SNEGSKA (reference sequence). The CDR3 spells CSASPGQGGNTIYF. DNA of the CDR3: TGCAGTGCTAGCCCGGGACAGGGTGGGAACACCATATATTTT.

The chain recombines TRBV7-2 with TRBJ1-5; 10 bases are a match to TRBD1. The CDR3 contains 17 residues. V shed 5 bases and J 5 bases; nucleotides not matched to a gene: 12. Germline CDR1 and CDR2: SGHTA and FQGNSA. CDR3: CASSPSPGQGLDQPQHF. CDR3 DNA sequence: TGTGCCAGCAGCCCTAGTCCGGGACAGGGGCTGGATCAGCCCCAGCATTTT.

This clonotype has more than one count but fewer than ten. V is TRBV14 and J is TRBJ2-7; possibly TRBD1 for D (6 bases). The length of the CDR3 is 15 residues. V dropped 0 bases and J dropped 7 bases, with 16 bases sitting between them. Germline CDR1 and CDR2: SGHDN and FVKESK. The CDR3 DNA reads TGTGCCAGCAGCCAAGATCTGGGGGCCAGGAGGGAGCAGTACTTC. As protein: CASSQDLGARREQYF.

The chain carries TRBV12-3 or TRBV12-4 and TRBJ1-1; no definite D call. V was shortened by 6 bases and J by 7 bases, with 15 bases between the two germline ends. This CDR3 comprises 13 residues. The DNA of the CDR3 is TGTGCCAGCAGCCCTGCCGGATGGAGTGAAGCTTTCTTT. Its translation is CASSPAGWSEAFF.

In this sample, this clonotype turned up a few times. J is TRBJ2-7 and V is TRBV7-2; D is possibly TRBD1 (5 bases). The ends were cut back, 4 bases at V and 6 bases at J, with 16 bases in the middle. CDR3 length: 14 amino acids. Per the germline V gene, CDR1 is SGHTA and CDR2 is FQGNSA. CDR3 DNA sequence: TGTGCCAGCAGCTCACAAGTGGGGCCGTTCGAGCAGTACTTC. Translating it yields CASSSQVGPFEQYF. Full variable domain (rest looked up from reference TRBV7-2 and TRBJ2-7): GAGVSQSPSNKVTEKGKDVELRCDPISGHTALYWYRQSLGQGLEFLIYFQGNSAPDKSGLPSDRFSAERTGGSVSTLTIQRTQQEDSAVYLCASSSQVGPFEQYFGPGTRLTVT.

The table lists this clonotype with many counts. The chain links TRBV7-6 to TRBJ2-1; 11 bases fit TRBD2. CDR1 and CDR2 from the germline V gene are SGHVS and FNYEAQ. The CDR3 has 21 residues. J was trimmed by 0 bases and V by 1 base; bases with no gene match: 14. The CDR3 spells CASSLVGEVAGGGISYNEQFF. The DNA of the CDR3 is TGTGCCAGCAGCTTAGTGGGCGAGGTAGCGGGAGGGGGTATCTCCTACAATGAGCAGTTCTTC.

The sample holds a few counts of this clonotype. CDR3: CASSSIAGGTNTGELFF. The CDR3 coding sequence is TGTGCCAGCAGCTCAATAGCGGGGGGCACGAACACCGGGGAGCTGTTTTTT. This chain joins TRBV12-3 or TRBV12-4 and TRBJ2-2; 10 bases map to TRBD2. The CDR3 totals 17 residues. V gave up 6 bases and J gave up 0 bases; unmatched junction bases: 7.

This chain connects TRBV28 to TRBJ2-5; the D gene is possibly TRBD1 (6 bases). The V and J ends lost 4 bases and 5 bases respectively, with 14 bases between them. Germline loops: CDR1 MDHEN, CDR2 SYDVKM. CDR3 length: 14 residues. The CDR3 region has the DNA TGTGCCAGCAGTTGGGACACGCTAGGGGAGACCCAGTACTTC. Its protein is CASSWDTLGETQYF.

This clonotype has only a few counts. The rearrangement joins TRBV4-1 to TRBJ2-3; no definite D call. The CDR3 has 15 amino acids. Trimming pared 4 bases from V and 6 bases from J, leaving 17 bases between. Per germline, CDR1 MGHRA and CDR2 YSYEKL. The CDR3 sequence is CASSPRLGSFDTQYF. DNA of the CDR3: TGCGCCAGCAGCCCCAGACTCGGGTCGTTCGATACGCAGTATTTT.

This clonotype was seen more than once but under ten times. The V and J genes are TRBV6-5 and TRBJ1-5; possibly TRBD1 for D (6 bases). CDR1 is MNHEY and CDR2 is SVGAGI in the germline V gene. CDR3 length equals 15 residues. V lost 0 bases and J 8 bases, leaving 14 bases between the germline ends. For the CDR3, the DNA is TGTGCCAGCAGTTACTCGAAACAGGGAAGGGAGCCCCAGCATTTT. Protein: CASSYSKQGREPQHF.

J is TRBJ1-6 and V is TRBV7-8; the D is unclear. CDR1 and CDR2 from the germline V gene are SGHVS and FQNEAQ. The CDR3 sequence is 12 residues long. Trimming removed 6 bases at V and 13 bases at J, with 13 bases between. The CDR3 sequence: CASRFLVGPLHF. CDR3 coding DNA: TGTGCCAGCAGGTTCTTGGTGGGTCCCCTCCACTTT.

This chain uses TRBV6-5 with TRBJ1-4; D perhaps matches TRBD1 (5 bases). Trimming removed 5 bases at V and 3 bases at J, with 16 bases between. The CDR3 contains 16 residues. Germline V lookup: CDR1 MNHEY, CDR2 SVGAGI. CDR3 protein: CASSTGRGRPNEKLFF. CDR3 bases: TGTGCCAGCAGTACGGGACGAGGGCGGCCTAATGAAAAACTGTTTTTT.

This clonotype occurred a few times. The chain has TRBV6-2 or TRBV6-3 and TRBJ2-2; D may match TRBD1 or TRBD2 (5 bases each). Germline CDR1 and CDR2: MNHEY and SVGEGT. This CDR3 is 15 amino acids long. Trimming took off 3 bases at V and 1 base at J, with 9 bases between the two ends. The CDR3 sequence is CASSYWGRNTGELFF. The DNA of the CDR3 is TGTGCCAGCAGTTATTGGGGACGGAACACCGGGGAGCTGTTTTTT.

The chain joins TRBV7-8 to TRBJ2-1; D uncertain. CDR3 length: 14 residues. The V gene's germline CDR1 is SGHVS and CDR2 FQNEAQ. V lost 4 bases, J lost 5 bases, and 12 bases lay in between. The CDR3 spells CASSSIADHNEQFF. The DNA of the CDR3 is TGTGCCAGCAGCTCGATCGCGGACCACAATGAGCAGTTCTTC.

The gene calls are TRBV6-6 and TRBJ1-1; maybe TRBD1 (6 bases). CDR1 MNHNY and CDR2 SVGAGI come from the germline V gene (reference sequence). This CDR3 is 16 amino acids long. The ends were cut back, 6 bases at V and 0 bases at J, with 17 bases in the middle. For the CDR3, the DNA is TGTGCCAGCAGCCAAGGGGGGGCAACGATGAACACTGAAGCTTTCTTT. It specifies CASSQGGATMNTEAFF.